Given below is one T cell receptor (beta chain) in context. Its antigen remains undetermined. No base quality information exists; no much larger clone differs at one position. The data are from a study of cytomegalovirus exposure and HLA in healthy donors (dated by TCRdb to 2016 to 2017). Context from the whole study: In an earlier analysis of under 600 of the donors, approximately 300 Gb of sequence data and some 120 million unique TCR beta sequences from about 179 million T cells were reported. Of the approximately 400 genotyped donors, over 70% fell in the genetic ancestry cluster associated with self-reported Caucasian donors. All discovery cohort repertoires had been generated on a single sequencing platform. Five DR-DQ haplotypes were handled as single units for association and clustering because linkage in the cohort was strong. On average, 235,054 unique TCR beta nucleotide sequences were sequenced per donor among a few hundred genotyped donors of the cohort, with around 19% of those sequences being non-productive. Donor age, sex, ethnicity and CMV serostatus were compiled together with the repertoire data. To decide whether each TCR beta V gene segment behaved as functional or pseudogenic, an earlier analysis of some 580 of the donors relied on high-throughput TCR beta sequencing. In a later genetic analysis, genome-wide SNP genotypes for about 60% of the 666 donors were used, and that subset was treated as a discovery cohort. Using immunosequencing, the study profiled T cell repertoires from roughly 650 subjects and related those repertoires to cytomegalovirus serostatus. The study combined high-throughput TCR immunosequencing, statistical association of individual TCRs with disease status, and machine learning to predict cytomegalovirus infection status. Rather than drawing on any new phenotypic data, the later analysis identified candidate immune exposures from TCR beta sequences and the way those sequences occurred across donors. The study was designed to test whether signatures of past pathogen exposure could be identified by cataloging public T cell receptors. A later analysis re-analyzed previously published TCR beta repertoires from about 600 donors and added high-resolution HLA genotyping to study TCR occurrence patterns. Typing coverage differed by locus: A, B, C, DRB1 and DQB1 were typed in roughly 629-640 donors, DQA1 in about 560, DPA1 in around 610, and DPB1 in just under 480. An early release that covered around 590 HLA-typed donors contained approximately 300 gigabases of sequencing data and around 85 million unique TCR sequences. In addition to the first cohort of approximately 670 subjects, a separate validation cohort of under 150 different subjects was used. Class I and class II HLA loci were covered by the typing at four-digit resolution.

The full study reports these points: The 87-base-pair reads could not distinguish some IMGT-functional V segments, including TRBV6-2 and TRBV6-3, so those segments were excluded. A later analysis found that TCR association rates varied across HLA loci, with DRB1 alleles showing the most associated TCRs and HLA-C alleles the fewest. In an earlier analysis of approximately 590 of the donors, most TCR beta V segments appeared in productive rearrangements about 87% or about 30% of the time, broadly matching IMGT annotations. Because counts were too low, seventeen rarely observed V segments, including chromosome 9 orphons, were excluded from the earlier analysis of 587 of the donors. In a later analysis, HLA-associated TCR beta chains showed more clonal expansion and lower generation probabilities than non-associated chains that were equally common. A later analysis reported that several top co-occurrence clusters appeared linked to parvovirus B19, influenza, CMV and Epstein-Barr virus. Assigning TCR associations to individual alleles was difficult when HLA alleles, especially DR and DQ, strongly co-occurred. Because HLA typing was missing for some donors at each locus, association tests included only the typed subset. According to a later analysis, most CMV-associated TCR beta chains appeared to be HLA-restricted, and the HLA associations seemed to be driven largely by CMV exposure. In vitro tests confirmed that three of the cytomegalovirus-associated TCR beta chains recognize cytomegalovirus antigens. A later analysis associated some 17,000 TCR beta sequences with specific HLA alleles at a false discovery rate of 0.05. In both the original and validation cohorts, the classifier was reported to diagnose cytomegalovirus status with high specificity and sensitivity. Linkage disequilibrium might explain the correlated functional status among segregating V segments, but an unknown experimental factor could not be excluded. The authors suggested that the approach could potentially be generalized to other disease states and immunological phenotypes. Sequencing depth was assumed to be roughly uniform across donors in the presence/absence analyses, though that assumption may not hold. The cohort was sequenced for TCR beta chains only, and without alpha or paired-chain data the features that could be detected were limited. In the study, approximately 150 TCR beta chains were listed as associated with cytomegalovirus. A further reported finding was that TCR beta sequences accurately predicted the HLA-A and HLA-B alleles for most subjects in the first cohort. A group of highly shared sequence variants was considered likely to be a technical artifact of the sequencing pipeline. A later genetic analysis reported fewer N-insertions in productive TCRs among donors in an Asian-associated ancestry cluster than the roughly 620-donor mean. CMV serostatus was the only immune exposure information available for the cohort. In a later genetic analysis, a missense DCLRE1C variant was associated with V-gene and J-gene trimming of TCR beta chains, and the association was replicated in an independent cohort. Most TCR sequences were seen in very few donors, while some public TCRs were found in many individuals.

There are 18 amino acids in the CDR3, from cysteine to phenylalanine inclusive. Just CDR3 DNA is preserved here, 54 bases in frame from base 1. Germline trimming amounts to 1 base on V and 0 bases on J, with 8 as the count of junction bases outside the gene matches. Taken from the germline V gene, the CDR1 and CDR2 loops are SNHLY and FYNNEI. The library was built by means of the immunoSEQ multiplex PCR assay. For the multiplex PCR, a mixture combining 60 forward primers for TCR Vbeta segments and 13 reverse primers for TCR Jbeta segments was used. The CDR3 region of rearranged TCR beta genes was amplified from genomic DNA with a multiplex PCR assay. The Illumina HiSeq System was used to sequence the amplified TCR beta libraries as 87-base-pair reads. The study's own analysis went as follows. A later analysis counted tens of millions of unique TCR beta chains across the 550 to 750 repertoires, and around 9.9 million of these chains were shared by at least two donors. A nearest-neighbor algorithm error-corrected the raw reads and collapsed the reads into unique sequences, merging closely related sequences to remove PCR and sequencing errors. CDR3 sequences were aligned to IMGT reference sequences to assign V, D and J gene segments. For a sequence to be retained, a match of at least six nucleotides to both a V gene segment and a J gene segment was required. Rearrangements were classified as productive when the CDR3 lacked stop codons and remained in frame with V and J, and all other rearrangements were classified as non-productive. Following IMGT convention, CDR3 was defined as the stretch from the second conserved V-encoded cysteine up to the conserved J-encoded phenylalanine. The earlier analysis of approximately 500 of the donors excluded sequences that lacked an unambiguous match to a single V gene segment. An earlier analysis of fewer than 650 of the donors classified V segments as functional when productive rearrangements were above 56.7% and as segregating when the standard deviation between donors was above 5%. To diagnose cytomegalovirus status from the catalog of TCR beta chain sequences, a statistical classification framework was built. V and J gene assignment, in a later analysis, came from comparing TCR nucleotide sequences with IMGT/GENE-DB human TR gene sequences. Using the TCRdist pipeline, a later analysis assigned CDR3 sequences along with most-parsimonious VDJ recombination scenarios. In a later analysis, each TCR beta chain was defined by its CDR3 amino acid sequence together with its V-gene family, and reads without a unique V-gene family were excluded. To address suspected cross-contamination and a sequencing artifact, a later analysis removed over 500 highly shared, low-generation-probability nucleotide sequences. In a later analysis, a clonal expansion index for each public chain was calculated from normalized within-repertoire ranks of inferred template counts. In a later analysis, generation probabilities were computed with a VDJ recombination model fitted to out-of-frame rearrangements, and the resulting probabilities were checked against IGoR. In a later analysis, TCR-TCR, TCR-HLA and TCR-CMV co-occurrence was scored with hypergeometric tests, and a repertoire-size bias correction was applied to TCR pairs. To estimate false discovery rates, a later analysis permuted the HLA or CMV assignments 20 times. In a later analysis, co-occurring TCRs were grouped using DBSCAN, and TCRdist sequence similarity was added for clustering within HLA-allele-positive subsets. Repertoires with fewer than 30,000 or more than 120,000 public chains, plus five repertoires with anomalous nucleotide sharing, were excluded from co-occurrence clustering. As stored in TCRdb, this immuneACCESS dataset retains in-frame rearrangements with V and J assigned. A fraction of the clones does not appear; measured against another copy, unresolved V genes explain less than half of the discrepancy, and the remainder lacks a known reason. V, J and clone size reflect that table, while D and trimming were determined from the DNA. The sample table records approximately 100,000 clones; around 75% of these occur just once. Of the sample, 9.5% to 12% is held by the ten largest clones.

The cohort was made up of 666 healthy bone marrow donors. All cohort members were sampled while nominally healthy, although unrecorded immune exposures were likely present. The donor tested CMV seropositive and was one of the 289 seropositive cohort members. Each donor provided a peripheral blood sample, and peripheral blood mononuclear cells were used for TCR beta sequencing. The Qiagen DNeasy Blood Extraction Kit was used to extract genomic DNA from the blood cell samples. The source is a young man in good health and CMV-seropositive. Recombination connected TRBV2 to TRBJ1-5; TRBD1 lines up with 8 middle nucleotides. The sequenced material came from PBMCs. The CDR3 loop reads CASSEVSAGGSSNQPQHF. The DNA is as follows: TGTGCCAGCAGTGAAGTGTCGGCAGGGGGCAGTAGCAATCAGCCCCAGCATTTT.